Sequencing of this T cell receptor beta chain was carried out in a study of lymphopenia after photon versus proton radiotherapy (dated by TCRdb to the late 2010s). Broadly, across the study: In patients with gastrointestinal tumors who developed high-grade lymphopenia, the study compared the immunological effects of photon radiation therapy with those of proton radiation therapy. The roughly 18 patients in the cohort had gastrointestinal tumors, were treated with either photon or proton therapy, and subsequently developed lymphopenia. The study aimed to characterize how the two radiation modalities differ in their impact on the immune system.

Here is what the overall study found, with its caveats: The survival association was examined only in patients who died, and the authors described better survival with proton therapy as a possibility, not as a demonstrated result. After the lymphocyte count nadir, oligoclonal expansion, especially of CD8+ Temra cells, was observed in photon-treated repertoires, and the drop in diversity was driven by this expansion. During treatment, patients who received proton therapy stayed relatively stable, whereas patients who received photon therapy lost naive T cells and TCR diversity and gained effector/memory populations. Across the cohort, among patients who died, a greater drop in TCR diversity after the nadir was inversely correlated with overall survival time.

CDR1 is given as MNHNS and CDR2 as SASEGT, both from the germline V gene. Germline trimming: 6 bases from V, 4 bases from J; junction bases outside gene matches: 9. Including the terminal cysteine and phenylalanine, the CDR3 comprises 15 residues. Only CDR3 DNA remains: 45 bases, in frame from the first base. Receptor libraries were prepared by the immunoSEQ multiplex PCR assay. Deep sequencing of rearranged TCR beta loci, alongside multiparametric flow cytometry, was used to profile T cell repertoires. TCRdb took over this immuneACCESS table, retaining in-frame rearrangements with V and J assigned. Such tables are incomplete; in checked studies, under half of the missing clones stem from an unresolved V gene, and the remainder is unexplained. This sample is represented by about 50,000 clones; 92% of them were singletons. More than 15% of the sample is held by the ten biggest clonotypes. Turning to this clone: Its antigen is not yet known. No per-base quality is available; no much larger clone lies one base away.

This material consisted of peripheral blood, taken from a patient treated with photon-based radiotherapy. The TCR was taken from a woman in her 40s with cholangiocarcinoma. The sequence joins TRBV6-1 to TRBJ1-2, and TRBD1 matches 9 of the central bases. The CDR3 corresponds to CASSVGQGTFYGYTF. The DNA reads TGTGCCAGCAGCGTCGGACAGGGGACCTTCTATGGCTACACCTTC.